This TCR beta chain was found in a study of blood T cell repertoires in COVID-19 (dated by TCRdb to 2019 to 2021). As for the study more broadly: Samples covering the acute and convalescent phases of COVID-19 were provided by collaborators in the United States, Italy and Spain. Deeply sampled blood TCRbeta repertoires from subjects exposed to, actively infected with, or recovered from COVID-19 were included in the dataset. Where HLA class I and class II types were available, the types were taken from metadata supplied by the sample provider, not from assay-based typing. The repertoires were released in a freely available public database meant as a resource for research on the immune response to SARS-CoV-2. The material from the prospective study consisted of cDNA or gDNA derived from T cells, B-cell-depleted T cells, or PBMCs. Samples were obtained from the ongoing ImmuneRACE study (first 160 participants) and from 1,254 subjects provided by 6 global collaborators. Nearly every sample came with metadata listing a de-identified subject ID, COVID-19 status, age in years and sex.

In Seattle, one collaborating source enrolled patients while the infection was active and tracked those patients longitudinally over the course of disease. Whole blood was collected in K2EDTA tubes by collaborating institutions according to the institutions' own protocols. For TCRbeta analysis, collaborator samples were shipped as frozen whole blood, as isolated PBMCs, or as DNA extracted from either sample type. CDR1 and CDR2 are drawn from the germline V gene: KGHSH, LQKENI. The CDR3 measures 15 amino acids from cysteine to phenylalanine. Only CDR3 DNA is held: 45 bases, read in frame from base 1. V and J are truncated by 5 bases and 3 bases respectively, leaving an intervening sequence of 14 bases. As concerns this clone: Its specific antigen is unknown. Base qualities are missing; no much larger clone stands one base away.

TCRbeta CDR3 regions were amplified from genomic DNA by means of the immunoSEQ Assay, a bias-controlled multiplex PCR. The original methods were these. The number of nucleated cells in each sample was estimated from the amplification of reference gene primers within the assay. To quantify the absolute abundance of each unique TCRbeta CDR3 rearrangement, sequence reads were collapsed and filtered. For each sample, productive Simpson clonality was calculated by taking the square root of Simpson's diversity index across productive rearrangements. This immuneACCESS table, as held by TCRdb, lists in-frame sequences with V and J called but not all clones. Of the missing ones, under half trace to an unresolved V gene in checked studies; the others have no known cause. Clone size and the V and J calls come from that table; the DNA yielded D and trimming. Present in this sample are 56,000 or so clones, approximately 89% of which were seen just once. The ten largest make up 43% of the sample.

Overall study outcomes, separate from this receptor: Clinical and demographic metadata were provided uncurated, with the amount varying by source and participant.

The sequencing input was peripheral blood. The rearranged segments are TRBV18 and TRBJ1-5, with the D gene not confidently named. The source is a woman aged 55-70 years with COVID-19, enrolled during active disease. The DNA reads TGTGCCAGCTCAAAGGGAGGGTACAACAATCAGCCCCAGCATTTT. It translates as CASSKGGYNNQPQHF.